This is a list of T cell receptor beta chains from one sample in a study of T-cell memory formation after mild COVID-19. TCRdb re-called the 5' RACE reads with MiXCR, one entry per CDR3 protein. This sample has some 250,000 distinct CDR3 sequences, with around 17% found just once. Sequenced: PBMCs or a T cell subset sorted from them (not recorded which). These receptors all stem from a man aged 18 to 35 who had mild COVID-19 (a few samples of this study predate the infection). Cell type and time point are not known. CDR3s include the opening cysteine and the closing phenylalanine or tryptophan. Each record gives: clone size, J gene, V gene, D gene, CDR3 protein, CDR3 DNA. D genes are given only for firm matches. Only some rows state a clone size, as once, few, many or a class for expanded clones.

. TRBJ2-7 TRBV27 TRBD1 CASSAPGTGLYEQYF TGTGCCAGCAGTGCGCCGGGGACAGGCTTGTACGAGCAGTACTTC
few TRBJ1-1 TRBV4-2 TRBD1 CASTRDRINTEAFF TGTGCCAGCACTCGGGACAGGATAAACACTGAAGCTTTCTTT
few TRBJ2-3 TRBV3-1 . CASSQDYLGGYTQYF TGTGCCAGCAGCCAAGATTACCTGGGAGGATATACGCAGTATTTT
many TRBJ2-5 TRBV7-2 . CASSLAGAQETQYF TGTGCCAGCAGCTTAGCAGGGGCCCAAGAGACCCAGTACTTC
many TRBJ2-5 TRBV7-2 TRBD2 CASSSGGAGETQYF TGTGCCAGCAGCAGCGGGGGGGCCGGTGAGACCCAGTACTTC
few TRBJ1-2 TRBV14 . CASSQGLGDGYGYTF TGTGCCAGCAGCCAAGGTCTCGGGGACGGCTATGGCTACACCTTC
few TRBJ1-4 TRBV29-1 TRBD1 CSVDVTGGSEKLFF TGCAGCGTTGATGTCACAGGGGGAAGTGAAAAACTGTTTTTT
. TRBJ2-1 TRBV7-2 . CASSLMDRRGRNEQFF TGTGCCAGCAGCTTAATGGATCGGAGGGGGCGGAATGAGCAGTTCTTC
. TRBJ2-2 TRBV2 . CASSRQYTGELFF TGTGCCAGCAGTAGACAGTACACCGGGGAGCTGTTTTTT
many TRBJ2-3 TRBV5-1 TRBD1 CASSSQGSTDTQYF TGCGCCAGCAGTTCACAGGGGTCCACAGATACGCAGTATTTT
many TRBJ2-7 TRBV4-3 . CASSQLAGPGSYEQYF TGCGCCAGCAGCCAATTGGCCGGGCCGGGGTCCTACGAGCAGTACTTC
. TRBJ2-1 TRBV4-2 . CASSQVEGPTEYNEQFF TGTGCCAGCAGCCAAGTTGAGGGTCCAACCGAATACAATGAGCAGTTCTTC
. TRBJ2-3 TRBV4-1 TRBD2 CASSQPSERGPYF TGCGCCAGCAGCCAACCCTCGGAGCGGGGGCCGTATTTT
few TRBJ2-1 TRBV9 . CASKGRGQYNEQFF TGTGCCAGCAAAGGAAGAGGGCAGTACAATGAGCAGTTCTTC
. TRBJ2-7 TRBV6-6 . CASSYPSQPYEQYF TGTGCCAGCAGTTACCCGTCACAGCCCTACGAGCAGTACTTC
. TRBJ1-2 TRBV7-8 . CASRPSTGIEGYTF TGTGCCAGCAGACCAAGCACAGGGATTGAGGGCTACACCTTC
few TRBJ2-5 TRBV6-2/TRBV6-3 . CASSSLGTHETQYF TGTGCCAGCAGTTCCCTAGGGACACATGAGACCCAGTACTTC
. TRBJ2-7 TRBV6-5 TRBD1 CASRIDREHEQYF TGTGCCAGCAGAATCGACAGGGAGCACGAGCAGTACTTC
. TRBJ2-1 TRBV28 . CASSGLKGYNEQFF TGTGCCAGCAGTGGGCTAAAGGGCTACAATGAGCAGTTCTTC
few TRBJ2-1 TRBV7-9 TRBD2 CASSPHLAGYNEQFF TGTGCCAGCAGCCCCCACCTAGCGGGGTACAATGAGCAGTTCTTC
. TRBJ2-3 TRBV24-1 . CATSPGTSTDTQYF TGTGCCACCAGTCCGGGGACGAGCACAGATACGCAGTATTTT
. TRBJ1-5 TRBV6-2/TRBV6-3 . CASNNRGHQPQHF TGTGCCAGCAACAACAGAGGCCACCAGCCCCAGCATTTT
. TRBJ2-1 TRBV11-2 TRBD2 CASSLVRAGGPNEQFF TGTGCCAGCAGCTTAGTTCGAGCGGGGGGGCCTAATGAGCAGTTCTTC
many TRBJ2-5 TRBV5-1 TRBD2 CASSTGTSGQETQYF TGCGCCAGCAGCACCGGGACTAGCGGTCAAGAGACCCAGTACTTC
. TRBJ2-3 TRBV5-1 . CASSFGPSTDTQYF TGCGCCAGCAGCTTTGGACCGAGCACAGATACGCAGTATTTT
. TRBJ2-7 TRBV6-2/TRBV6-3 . CASSLSTGTTSSYEQYF TGTGCCAGCAGTTTATCTACCGGGACAACCAGCTCCTACGAGCAGTACTTC
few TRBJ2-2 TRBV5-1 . CASSLTPTAATGELFF TGCGCCAGCAGCCTGACCCCCACGGCCGCTACCGGGGAGCTGTTTTTT
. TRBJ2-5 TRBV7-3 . CASSLSPRGQETQYF TGTGCCAGCAGCTTAAGTCCGCGGGGCCAAGAGACCCAGTACTTC
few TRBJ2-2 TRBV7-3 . CASSPWSDGELFF TGTGCCAGCAGCCCCTGGTCGGACGGGGAGCTGTTTTTT
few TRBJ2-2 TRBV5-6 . CASSFYSGELFF TGTGCCAGCAGCTTTTATAGCGGGGAGCTGTTTTTT
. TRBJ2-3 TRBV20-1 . CSARDRLKGADTQYF TGCAGTGCTAGAGATCGGCTAAAAGGGGCAGATACGCAGTATTTT
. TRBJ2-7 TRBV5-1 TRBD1 CASSGQGANYEQYF TGCGCCAGTTCGGGGCAGGGGGCGAACTACGAGCAGTACTTC
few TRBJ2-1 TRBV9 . CASSVYQGWNEQFF TGTGCCAGCAGCGTATATCAGGGATGGAATGAGCAGTTCTTC
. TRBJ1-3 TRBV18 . CASSRESVQGSAGNTIYF TGTGCCAGCTCCCGCGAGTCCGTGCAGGGATCGGCTGGAAACACCATATATTTT
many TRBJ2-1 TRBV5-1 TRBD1 CASSLRTGFFNEQFF TGCGCCAGCAGCTTGAGGACAGGGTTTTTCAATGAGCAGTTCTTC
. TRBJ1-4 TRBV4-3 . CASSQDGLDLGREKLFF TGCGCCAGCAGCCAAGATGGGCTAGACCTGGGACGGGAAAAACTGTTTTTT
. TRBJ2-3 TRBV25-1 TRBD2 CASSELGSGGQRDTQYF TGTGCCAGCAGTGAATTGGGGAGCGGGGGGCAGAGAGATACGCAGTATTTT
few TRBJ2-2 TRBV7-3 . CASTSVGGPGTGELFF TGTGCCAGCACCTCGGTAGGGGGGCCGGGGACCGGGGAGCTGTTTTTT
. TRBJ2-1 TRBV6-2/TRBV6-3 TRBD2 CASSLAGSPTSEQFF TGTGCCAGCAGCCTAGCGGGGTCGCCCACATCGGAGCAGTTCTTC
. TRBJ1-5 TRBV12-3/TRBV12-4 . CASSAETGPNSNQPQHF TGTGCCAGCAGCGCCGAGACGGGGCCGAATAGCAATCAGCCCCAGCATTTT
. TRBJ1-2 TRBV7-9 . CASSRAHGYTF TGTGCCAGCAGTCGGGCCCACGGCTACACCTTC
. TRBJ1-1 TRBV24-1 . CALRAGTEAFF TGTGCTTTACGAGCGGGCACTGAAGCTTTCTTT
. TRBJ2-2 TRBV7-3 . CASSLGLWTGELFF TGTGCCAGCAGTCTGGGCCTATGGACCGGGGAGCTGTTTTTT
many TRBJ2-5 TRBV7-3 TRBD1 CASSTSTGGTETQYF TGTGCCAGCAGCACATCGACAGGGGGCACCGAGACCCAGTACTTC
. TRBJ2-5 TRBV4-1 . CASSQGGRPETQYF TGCGCCAGCAGCCAAGGGGGAAGACCAGAGACCCAGTACTTC
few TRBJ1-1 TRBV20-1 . CSARPAGWSTEAFF TGCAGTGCTAGACCCGCAGGATGGAGCACTGAAGCTTTCTTT
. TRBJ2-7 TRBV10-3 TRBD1 CAIRDRGSYEQYF TGTGCCATCAGGGACAGGGGTAGCTACGAGCAGTACTTC
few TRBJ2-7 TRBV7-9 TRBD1 CASSSSGTGAQNYYEQYF TGTGCCAGCAGCTCGTCCGGGACAGGGGCCCAGAACTACTACGAGCAGTACTTC
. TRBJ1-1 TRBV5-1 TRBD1 CASSVEDRGTEAFF TGCGCCAGCAGCGTCGAGGACAGGGGGACTGAAGCTTTCTTT
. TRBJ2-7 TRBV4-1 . CASSHGGPSGAYEQYF TGCGCCAGCAGTCACGGAGGGCCCAGCGGCGCCTACGAGCAGTACTTC
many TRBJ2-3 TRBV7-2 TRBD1 CASSFAGGTQYF TGTGCCAGCAGCTTCGCAGGGGGTACGCAGTATTTT
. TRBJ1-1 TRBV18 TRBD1 CASSRGTDNTEAFF TGTGCCAGCTCACGGGGGACAGACAACACTGAAGCTTTCTTT
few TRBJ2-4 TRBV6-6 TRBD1 CASRDGQASIQYF TGTGCCAGCAGAGACGGACAGGCTTCAATCCAGTACTTC
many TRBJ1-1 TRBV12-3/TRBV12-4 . CASSSQQGNTEAFF TGTGCCAGCAGTTCGCAACAGGGGAACACTGAAGCTTTCTTT
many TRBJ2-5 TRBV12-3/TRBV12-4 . CASSFRQPQETQYF TGTGCCAGCAGTTTCAGGCAGCCACAAGAGACCCAGTACTTC
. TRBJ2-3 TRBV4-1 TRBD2 CASSQGKGLAGDTDTQYF TGCGCCAGCAGCCAGGGGAAGGGACTAGCGGGGGACACAGATACGCAGTATTTT